The T cell receptor beta chain described here comes from a study of T cell responses to AZD1222 COVID-19 vaccine. Study results and limitations: The donor cohort was predominantly white British with a female majority, and clonal diversity may have been underestimated. Spike-wide coverage was observed for vaccine-associated CD4 TCRs, with dominant responses at 160-218 and 743-854. Repertoires in all cases were sampled only once the peak T cell response had passed.

Sequenced by immunoSEQ multiplex PCR; TCRdb stores in-frame clones only, minus some. The sample shows fewer than 200,000 clones, 88% of them seen only once. Per germline, CDR1 SNHLY and CDR2 FYNNEI. Trimming shortened V by 7 bases and J by 4 bases, and 8 bases separated the two germline ends. This CDR3 spans 11 amino acids. This clone was observed a handful of times. The antigen remains undetermined. The source of this sequence is an adult in good health. V gene TRBV2 combines with J gene TRBJ2-7, with D maybe TRBD2 (5 bases). Sequenced here: peripheral blood, sampled on day 0 of AZD1222 vaccination. DNA of the CDR3: TGTGCCAGCACTGAGGGTTACGAGCAGTACTTC. It translates to CASTEGYEQYF.